The TCR beta chain described here comes from a study of blood T cell repertoires in COVID-19. Study in general: The United States, Italy and Spain supplied acute and convalescent COVID-19 samples.

How the authors handled the data: Scientists estimated how many nucleated cells there were by amplifying reference gene primers. Data came from immunoSEQ multiplex PCR; TCRdb stores just in-frame clones and leaves some out. V and J calls and clone size come straight from that table; D and trimming were deduced from the DNA. This sample has 35,000 to 50,000 clones, with 86% found just once. Germline V gives CDR1 LNHDA, CDR2 SQIVND (reference sequence). The CDR3 contains 18 residues. V was cut by 6 bases and J by 0 bases, with 20 bases left in between. The sequencing input was peripheral blood. The TCR sequence derives from a man in his sixties with active COVID-19. This chain links TRBV19 with TRBJ2-2; a weak D match, TRBD1 (5 bases). In nucleotides, the CDR3 is TGTGCCAGTAGCCGCGGAAGGACGCGGACACCGAACACCGGGGAGCTGTTTTTT. Its translation is CASSRGRTRTPNTGELFF.